This TCR beta chain emerged from a study of blood T cells in healthy people across ages (dated by TCRdb to between 2015 and 2017). About the full investigation: In model experiments, template switching captured roughly one uniquely barcoded TCR beta cDNA molecule for every two T cells. Age-related changes in TCR beta repertoire diversity were measured in the study by deep sequencing normalized with unique cDNA molecular identifiers. Donors of different ages were randomly distributed across sequencing lanes to avoid experimental bias. For two donors (one aged 18 to 29 and one aged 80 or older), the study analyzed two additional independent replicas of 1 million unique cDNA reads from the same blood draw. The donors were split into four age groups: young (average about 15 years), middle-aged (roughly 39), aged (approximately 59) and long-lived (approximately 89). What the study reported, not specific to this receptor: Estimates of total diversity from one million sequenced T cells were regarded as lower bounds and underestimates. Because donor CMV infection status was unknown, age-related changes in expanded clonotypes were potentially confounded. Compared with the aged group, more naive CD4+ T cells, fewer expanded clones and increased TCR diversity were shown by the long-lived group, suggesting age selection. Conclusive comparison of naive and antigen-experienced compartments was prevented by the profiling of bulk unsorted PBMCs. There was a strong correlation between observed TCR beta diversity and the percentage of naive T cells measured by flow cytometry. As age increased, observed TCR beta diversity per million T cells dropped in a roughly linear way, and a significant reduction was already evident by age roughly 36.

Spanning cysteine to phenylalanine, the CDR3 consists of 15 amino acids. Kept here is only the CDR3 DNA, which spans 45 bases and is read in frame from base 1. V sheds 0 bases and J sheds 4 bases, leaving 13 bases between their ends. Reading the germline V gene gives CDR1 SGHDT and CDR2 YYEEEE. Library generation was performed with 5' RACE. For sequencing, an Illumina HiSeq 2500 was employed. A second about 6 to 11 cycle PCR used a sample-barcoded 5' primer and a J-beta primer mix. Each TCR beta cDNA molecule received a unique molecular identifier from a template-switch 5' adaptor carrying 12 random nucleotides. Each sample yielded at least 2.5 million CDR3-containing paired-end reads. All of the RNA was converted into first-strand cDNA using the Mint cDNA synthesis kit, with a TRBC-specific oligonucleotide serving as the primer. Following uracil-DNA glycosylase treatment, all cDNA underwent a first 18-cycle PCR with the universal primers M1SS and BC2_uni_R. Regarding the original processing steps: Each sample was normalized by randomly selecting 1 million high-quality reads, each carrying a distinct molecular identifier. Instead of being binned into consensus sequences, reads that shared molecular identifiers were thrown out. MiTCR, with a Q25 quality threshold and the strictest error-elimination algorithm, was used for CDR3 identification, clonotype clustering and error correction. A nonparametric unseen species model with Euler transformation was used to estimate lower-bound total TCR beta diversity. Clones were called with MiXCR by TCRdb after fastp trimmed the public reads at Q25, and only in-frame beta chains were retained. Rows with one shared CDR3 protein collapse into an entry with the most common genes and DNA. It is TCRdb's table, rather than the study itself, that gives the V and J calls and clone size. For this sample the table gives 850,000 to 1,100,000 distinct CDR3 sequences, of which less than 45% were detected only once. Around 12% of the sample goes to the ten largest clones.

Systemically healthy Caucasian individuals from Russia, 39 in total and aged about 6 to 90 years, were included as donors. Each donor gave 8 to 10 milliliters of peripheral blood, collected into EDTA-treated Vacutainer tubes. Ficoll-Paque density-gradient centrifugation was used to isolate PBMCs, with at least 6 million obtained per sample. Total RNA was extracted from PBMCs with Trizol reagent, with at least 6 micrograms obtained per sample. Naive CD45RAhigh/CD27high T cell percentages were measured by flow cytometry on a PBMC aliquot from every donor. A remark on this clonotype: This receptor's antigen is unknown. Per-base qualities were not stored, and no clone one base away is much larger.

This sequence uses TRBV5-6 and TRBJ1-2, and TRBD1 may be the D gene, going by 5 matching bases. The sequence derives from a man between 18 and 29 years old in good health. Sequencing used blood. Read as DNA, the sequence is TGTGCCAGCAGCTTGGTGGGGGTGGAAGGCTATGGCTACACCTTC. Its translation is CASSLVGVEGYGYTF. Reference TRBV5-6 and TRBJ1-2 genes cover what lies past the CDR3, so the full variable domain is DAGVTQSPTHLIKTRGQQVTLRCSPKSGHDTVSWYQQALGQGPQFIFQYYEEEERQRGNFPDRFSGHQFPNYSSELNVNALLLGDSALYLCASSLVGVEGYGYTFGSGTRLTVV.